The TCR beta chain under discussion was sequenced for a study of control samples from healthy donors and cancer patients. V lost 5 bases and J lost 2; bases outside the gene matches: 4. This CDR3 is 14 amino acids long. Germline V gene data show CDR1 as MNHEY and CDR2 as SVGAGI. TCRdb keeps only in-frame clones here, not all; method: immunoSEQ multiplex PCR. The sample lists around 23,000 clones, 75% to 90% seen once, with roughly 37% in the top ten. The rearrangement uses TRBV6-5 and TRBJ1-1, with 8 bases that match TRBD1. The clonotype originates from a man between 60 and 75 years old with head and neck cancer. The sequenced sample consisted of PBMCs. CDR3 amino acids: CASSRQGQNTEAFF. In DNA form, the CDR3 reads TGTGCCAGCAGTCGACAGGGGCAAAACACTGAAGCTTTCTTT.